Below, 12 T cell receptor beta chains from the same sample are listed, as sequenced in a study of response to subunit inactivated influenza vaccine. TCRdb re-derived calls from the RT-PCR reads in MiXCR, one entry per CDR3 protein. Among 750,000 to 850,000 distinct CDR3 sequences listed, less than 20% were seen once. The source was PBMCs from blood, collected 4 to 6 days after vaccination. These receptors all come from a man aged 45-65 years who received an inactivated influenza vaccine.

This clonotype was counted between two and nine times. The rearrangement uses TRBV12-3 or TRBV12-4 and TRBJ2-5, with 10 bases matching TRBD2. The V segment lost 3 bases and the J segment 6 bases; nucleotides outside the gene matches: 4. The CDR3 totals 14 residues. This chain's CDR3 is CASSFSGGDKTQYF. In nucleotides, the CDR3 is TGTGCCAGCAGTTTCAGCGGGGGGGACAAGACCCAGTACTTC.

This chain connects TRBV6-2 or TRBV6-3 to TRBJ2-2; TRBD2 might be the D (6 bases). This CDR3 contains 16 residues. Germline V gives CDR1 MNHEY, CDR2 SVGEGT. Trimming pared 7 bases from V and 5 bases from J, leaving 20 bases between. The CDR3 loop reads CASNLAILSNTGELFF. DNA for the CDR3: TGTGCCAGCAACCTAGCGATCCTCTCAAATACCGGGGAGCTGTTTTTT.

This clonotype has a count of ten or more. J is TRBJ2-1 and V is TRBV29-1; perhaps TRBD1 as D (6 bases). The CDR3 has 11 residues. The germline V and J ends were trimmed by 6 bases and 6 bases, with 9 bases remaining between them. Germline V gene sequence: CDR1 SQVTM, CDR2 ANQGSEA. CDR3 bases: TGCAGCGTCGGACAGATCAATGAGCAGTTCTTC. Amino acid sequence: CSVGQINEQFF.

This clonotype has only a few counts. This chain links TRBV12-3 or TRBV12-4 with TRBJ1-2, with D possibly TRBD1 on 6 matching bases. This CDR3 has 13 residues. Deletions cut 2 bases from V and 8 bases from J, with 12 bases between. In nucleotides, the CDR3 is TGTGCCAGCAGTTTATGGGGGGCGGAGGGCTACACCTTC. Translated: CASSLWGAEGYTF.

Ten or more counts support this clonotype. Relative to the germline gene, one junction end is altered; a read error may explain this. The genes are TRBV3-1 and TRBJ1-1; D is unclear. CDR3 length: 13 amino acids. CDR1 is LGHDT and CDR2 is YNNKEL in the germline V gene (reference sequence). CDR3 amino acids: CASSQGGNTEAFF. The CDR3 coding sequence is TGCGCCAGCAGCCAAGGTGGGAACACTGAAGCTTTCTTT.

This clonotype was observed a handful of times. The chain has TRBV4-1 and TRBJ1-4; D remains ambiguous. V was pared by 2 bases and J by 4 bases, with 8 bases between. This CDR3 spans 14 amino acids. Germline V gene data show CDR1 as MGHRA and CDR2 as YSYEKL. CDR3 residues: CASSQTLINEKLFF. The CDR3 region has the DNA TGCGCCAGCAGCCAAACCCTGATTAATGAAAAACTGTTTTTT.

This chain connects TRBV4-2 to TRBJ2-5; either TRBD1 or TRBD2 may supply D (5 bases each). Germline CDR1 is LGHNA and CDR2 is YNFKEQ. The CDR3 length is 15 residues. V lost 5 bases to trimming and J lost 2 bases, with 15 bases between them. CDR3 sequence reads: CASSIRAGAQETQYF. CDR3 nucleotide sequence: TGTGCCAGCAGCATCCGGGCCGGGGCTCAAGAGACCCAGTACTTC.

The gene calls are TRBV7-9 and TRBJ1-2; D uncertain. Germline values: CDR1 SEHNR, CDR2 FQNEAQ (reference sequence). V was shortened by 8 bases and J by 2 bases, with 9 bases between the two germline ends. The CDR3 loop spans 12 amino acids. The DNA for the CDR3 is TGTGCCAGCTACAGTGCGAACTATGGCTACACCTTC. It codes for CASYSANYGYTF.

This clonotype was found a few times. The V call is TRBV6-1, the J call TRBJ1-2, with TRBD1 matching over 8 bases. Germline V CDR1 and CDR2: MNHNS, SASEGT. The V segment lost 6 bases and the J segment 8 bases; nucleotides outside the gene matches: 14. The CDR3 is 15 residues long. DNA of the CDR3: TGTGCCAGCAGCCCCCTCCTAGACAGGGGAAGGGGCTACACCTTC. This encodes CASSPLLDRGRGYTF.

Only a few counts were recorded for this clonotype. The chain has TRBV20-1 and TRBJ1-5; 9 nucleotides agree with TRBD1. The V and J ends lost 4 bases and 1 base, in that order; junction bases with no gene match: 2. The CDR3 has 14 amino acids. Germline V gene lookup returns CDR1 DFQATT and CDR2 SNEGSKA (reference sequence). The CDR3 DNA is TGCAGTGCTATCGACAGGGGGAGCAATCAGCCCCAGCATTTT. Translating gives CSAIDRGSNQPQHF.

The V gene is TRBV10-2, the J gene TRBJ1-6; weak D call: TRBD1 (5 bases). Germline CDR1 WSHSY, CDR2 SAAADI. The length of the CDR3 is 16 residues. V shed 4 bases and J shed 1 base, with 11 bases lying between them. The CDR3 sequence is CASSAGKRSYNSPLHF. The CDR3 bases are TGCGCCAGCAGTGCAGGGAAAAGGTCCTATAATTCACCCCTCCACTTT.

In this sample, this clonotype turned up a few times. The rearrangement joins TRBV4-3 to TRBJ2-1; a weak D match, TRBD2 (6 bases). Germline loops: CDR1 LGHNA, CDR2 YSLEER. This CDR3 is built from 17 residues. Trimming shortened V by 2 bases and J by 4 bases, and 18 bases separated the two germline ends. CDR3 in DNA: TGCGCCAGCAGCCAAAGTGCTTCCGAGGACTATTACAATGAGCAGTTCTTC. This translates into CASSQSASEDYYNEQFF.